The sequence of this T cell receptor beta chain was determined in a study of response to subunit inactivated influenza vaccine. This clonotype was detected ten times or more. What it binds is unknown. TCRdb analysed the RT-PCR reads with MiXCR anew, one entry per CDR3 protein. The sample includes over 150,000 distinct CDR3 sequences, roughly 10% of them seen just once. The V segment lost 5 bases and the J segment 1 base; nucleotides outside the gene matches: 9. This CDR3 region has 18 residues. From germline, CDR1 is MDHEN and CDR2 SYDVKM. Regarding the study as a whole: After each seasonal influenza vaccination, few new T cells are recruited, the authors suggested.

The source was CD8+ T cells sorted from PBMCs, collected less than 30 months after vaccination. This clonotype was obtained from a man aged 50 to 69 who received an inactivated influenza vaccine. The chain links TRBV28 to TRBJ2-5; 14 bases line up with TRBD2. The CDR3 is CASSLTSGRAMTQETQYF. The CDR3 region has the DNA TGTGCCAGCAGTCTGACTAGCGGGAGGGCCATGACCCAAGAGACCCAGTACTTC.